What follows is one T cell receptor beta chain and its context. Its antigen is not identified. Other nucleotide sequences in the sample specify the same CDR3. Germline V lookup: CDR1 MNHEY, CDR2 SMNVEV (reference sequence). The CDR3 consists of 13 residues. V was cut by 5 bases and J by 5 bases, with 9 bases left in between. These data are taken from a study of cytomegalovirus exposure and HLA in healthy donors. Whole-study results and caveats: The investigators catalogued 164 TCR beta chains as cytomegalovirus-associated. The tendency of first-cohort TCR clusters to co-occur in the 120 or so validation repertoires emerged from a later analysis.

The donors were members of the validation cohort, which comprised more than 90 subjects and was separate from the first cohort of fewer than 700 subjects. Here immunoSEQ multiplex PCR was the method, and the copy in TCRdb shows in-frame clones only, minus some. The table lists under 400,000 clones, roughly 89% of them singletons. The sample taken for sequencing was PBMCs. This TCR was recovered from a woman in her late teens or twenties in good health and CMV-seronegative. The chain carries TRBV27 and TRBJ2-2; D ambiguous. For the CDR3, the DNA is TGTGCCAGCAGTCCAGGAAGGACCGGGGAGCTGTTTTTT. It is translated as CASSPGRTGELFF.